The 28 T cell receptor beta chains given below trace back to one sample, sequenced in a study of beta chain features in type 1 diabetes. The study, taken as a whole, reports: Shorter TCRB CDR3s, moderately but significantly so, marked every one of the four CD4+ subsets in Type 1 diabetes patients.

Their antigens remain unidentified. Expressed TCRB transcripts were sequenced because the isolated RNA had all been reverse transcribed beforehand. Only in-frame clones appear in the TCRdb table, and some are missing; sequencing was by immunoSEQ multiplex PCR. The sample has about 740,000 clones, under 15% seen once. The source material was naive CD4+ T cells from blood. The receptor source for this set is a man aged 18 to 29 with type 1 diabetes.

CDR3 amino acids: CASSLKAGESYGYTF. Written as DNA, the CDR3 is TGTGCCAGCAGCTTAAAGGCAGGGGAGAGCTATGGCTACACCTTC. The chain combines TRBV7-9 with TRBJ1-2, with D tentatively TRBD1 (6 bases). V gave up 2 bases and J gave up 4 bases, with 14 bases separating them. This CDR3 is 15 amino acids long. In germline, CDR1 is SEHNR, CDR2 FQNEAQ (reference sequence). Full variable domain (rest looked up from reference TRBV7-9 and TRBJ1-2): DTGVSQNPRHKITKRGQNVTFRCDPISEHNRLYWYRQTLGQGPEFLTYFQNEAQLEKSRLLSDRFSAERPKGSFSTLEIQRTEQGDSAMYLCASSLKAGESYGYTFGSGTRLTVV.

The CDR3: CASSIAGTGGFSYNEQFF. The CDR3 region has the DNA TGTGCCAGTAGTATAGCAGGGACAGGGGGCTTTTCCTACAATGAGCAGTTCTTC. The chain joins TRBV19 to TRBJ2-1; 12 nucleotides match TRBD1. The CDR3 consists of 18 residues. From germline, CDR1 is LNHDA and CDR2 SQIVND (reference sequence). The J segment lost 1 base and the V segment lost 1 base, leaving 5 bases of the junction unmatched.

This clone occurred a few times. The genes are TRBV7-9 and TRBJ1-3; a possible D gene is TRBD1 (5 bases). The CDR3 consists of 14 residues. The V end was cut by 2 bases, the J end by 4 bases, with 9 bases between. The germline V gene has CDR1 SEHNR and CDR2 FQNEAQ (reference sequence). This CDR3 is CASSLSAGGNTIYF. CDR3 DNA: TGTGCCAGCAGCTTATCGGCAGGGGGAAACACCATATATTTT.

This clone appeared a few times. V is TRBV14 and J is TRBJ2-7; D is unclear. V dropped 1 base and J dropped 10 bases, with 17 bases sitting between them. The CDR3 length is 14 residues. The V gene's germline CDR1 is SGHDN and CDR2 FVKESK. The CDR3, as DNA: TGTGCCAGCAGCCAAGTTGGCGCACCGGGCCATCAGTACTTC. Its translation is CASSQVGAPGHQYF.

The chain recombines TRBV6-1 with TRBJ1-1; D is possibly TRBD1 (6 bases). CDR1 and CDR2 (germline): MNHNS, SASEGT. V lost 7 bases, J lost 4 bases, and 13 bases lay in between. This CDR3 has 13 residues. The CDR3 sequence is CASKWRGGTEAFF. In DNA, the CDR3 is TGTGCCAGCAAATGGAGGGGGGGCACTGAAGCTTTCTTT.

This sequence joins TRBV25-1 and TRBJ2-5; 8 bases are a match to TRBD2. The CDR3 has 14 amino acids. Germline V lookup: CDR1 MGHDK, CDR2 SYGVNS. V lost 5 bases and J lost 7; bases outside the gene matches: 9. The DNA for the CDR3 is TGTGCCAGCAGTAGCACGGGAGGGGGGTTGACCCAGTACTTC. It yields the protein CASSSTGGGLTQYF.

In its sample, this clone was seen a few times. The gene calls are TRBV29-1 and TRBJ1-5; TRBD1 is a possible D gene (5 bases). There are 13 residues in the CDR3. From germline, CDR1 is SQVTM and CDR2 ANQGSEA. The CDR3 coding sequence is TGCAGTTTCGGGACTGGGGTCAATCAGCCCCAGCATTTT. It specifies CSFGTGVNQPQHF.

There are a few counts of this clone. The CDR3 sequence is CSSTDSYGYTF. The CDR3 bases are TGCAGCTCTACGGACAGCTATGGCTACACCTTC. V and J are TRBV29-1 and TRBJ1-2; perhaps TRBD1 as D (6 bases). The CDR3 is made up of 11 amino acids. Trimming pared 8 bases from V and 4 bases from J, leaving 11 bases between. The V gene's germline CDR1 is SQVTM and CDR2 ANQGSEA.

The chain is built from TRBV7-3 and TRBJ2-2; D not resolved. The germline CDR1 and CDR2 sequences are SGHTA and FQGTGA. Trimming stripped 4 bases from V and 3 bases from J, with 15 bases between. The CDR3 extends over 16 amino acids. Here the CDR3 reads CASSSLGHTDTGELFF. For the CDR3, the DNA is TGTGCCAGCAGCTCACTGGGCCACACGGACACCGGGGAGCTGTTTTTT. The entire variable domain, with the rest obtained from reference TRBV7-3 and TRBJ2-2, is as follows: GAGVSQTPSNKVTEKGKYVELRCDPISGHTALYWYRQSLGQGPEFLIYFQGTGAADDSGLPNDRFFAVRPEGSVSTLKIQRTERGDSAVYLCASSSLGHTDTGELFFGEGSRLTVL.

The chain uses TRBV7-2 and TRBJ1-1; 10 nucleotides match TRBD1. CDR3 length: 15 amino acids. The V gene's germline CDR1 is SGHTA and CDR2 FQGNSA. V lost 3 bases and J lost 3; bases outside the gene matches: 4. The CDR3 reads CASSFRGTGDTEAFF. CDR3 nucleotides: TGTGCCAGCAGCTTCCGGGGGACAGGGGACACTGAAGCTTTCTTT.

This chain joins TRBV6-5 and TRBJ1-1, with D perhaps matching TRBD1 (5 bases). V lost 2 bases and J lost 0, with 7 bases in between. The CDR3 extends over 14 amino acids. Germline V gene data show CDR1 as MNHEY and CDR2 as SVGAGI. CDR3 in DNA: TGTGCCAGCAGTTACGGGGACTTGAACACTGAAGCTTTCTTT. It yields the protein CASSYGDLNTEAFF.

The gene calls are TRBV28 and TRBJ2-5; no firm D call. V lost 3 bases, J lost 3 bases, and 5 bases lay in between. The CDR3 is 12 amino acids. The germline V gene encodes CDR1 MDHEN and CDR2 SYDVKM. The CDR3 protein is CASSFQEETQYF. The DNA of the CDR3 is TGTGCCAGCAGTTTCCAGGAAGAGACCCAGTACTTC. The full variable domain, completed using reference TRBV28 and TRBJ2-5, is DVKVTQSSRYLVKRTGEKVFLECVQDMDHENMFWYRQDPGLGLRLIYFSYDVKMKEKGDIPEGYSVSREKKERFSLILESASTNQTSMYLCASSFQEETQYFGPGTRLLVL.

The chain is built from TRBV6-1 and TRBJ2-3; D is unresolved. V was shortened by 1 base and J by 1 base, with 18 bases between the two germline ends. CDR3 size: 18 residues. Per the germline V gene, CDR1 is MNHNS and CDR2 is SASEGT. CDR3 amino acids: CASSEVPYRGYRTDTQYF. In DNA, the CDR3 is TGTGCCAGCAGTGAAGTACCCTACAGAGGATACCGCACAGATACGCAGTATTTT.

The chain couples TRBV10-3 to TRBJ1-2, with D maybe TRBD1 (5 bases). CDR3 length: 13 amino acids. Trimming left V 5 bases short and J 5 bases short, with 12 bases between. In germline, CDR1 is ENHRY, CDR2 SYGVKD. For the CDR3, the DNA is TGTGCCATCAGTAGCCAAAGGGGTTATGGCTACACCTTC. Its translation: CAISSQRGYGYTF.

The rearrangement links TRBV28 to TRBJ1-5, with D possibly matching TRBD1 (6 bases). Trimming left V 6 bases short and J 4 bases short, with 16 bases between. The germline CDR1 and CDR2 sequences are MDHEN and SYDVKM. This CDR3 has 15 residues. The CDR3: CASSPRGGRNQPQHF. The CDR3 nucleotides read TGTGCCAGCAGCCCGAGGGGGGGAAGGAATCAGCCCCAGCATTTT. Full variable domain (remainder filled in from reference TRBV28 and TRBJ1-5): DVKVTQSSRYLVKRTGEKVFLECVQDMDHENMFWYRQDPGLGLRLIYFSYDVKMKEKGDIPEGYSVSREKKERFSLILESASTNQTSMYLCASSPRGGRNQPQHFGDGTRLSIL.

The chain links TRBV28 to TRBJ1-1, with 9 bases lining up with TRBD1. Germline-derived CDR1 and CDR2 are MDHEN and SYDVKM. With V trimmed by 5 bases and J by 5 bases, 12 bases remained unmatched. The CDR3 contains 16 residues. CDR3 in amino acids: CASSPLPGQGGTEAFF. The CDR3 bases are TGTGCCAGCAGTCCCCTCCCGGGACAGGGAGGTACTGAAGCTTTCTTT.

This clone has more than one count but fewer than ten. V and J are TRBV28 and TRBJ2-2; D gene ambiguous. Germline CDR1 is MDHEN and CDR2 is SYDVKM. The V end was cut by 2 bases, the J end by 0 bases, with 13 bases between. This CDR3 has 17 amino acids. The CDR3 coding sequence is TGTGCCAGCAGTTTAAACAGACCCCTAACGAACACCGGGGAGCTGTTTTTT. As protein: CASSLNRPLTNTGELFF.

This chain connects TRBV7-6 to TRBJ2-1; TRBD1 aligns across 8 bases. Germline lookup yields CDR1 SGHVS and CDR2 FNYEAQ. Trimming cost V 0 bases and J 9 bases; bases outside gene matches: 16. The CDR3 extends over 18 amino acids. The CDR3 coding sequence is TGTGCCAGCAGCTTAGCGCCGTCAGGGGGCAACGAATGGTTTGAGCAGTTCTTC. This translates into CASSLAPSGGNEWFEQFF.

This clone showed up just a few times. The chain has TRBV28 and TRBJ1-4, with unresolved D. The V gene's germline CDR1 is MDHEN and CDR2 SYDVKM. V lost 7 bases and J 3 bases, leaving 9 bases between the germline ends. CDR3 length equals 13 residues. The CDR3 is CASIQVPNEKLFF. The CDR3 nucleotides are TGTGCCAGCATTCAGGTCCCTAATGAAAAACTGTTTTTT.

Only a few counts were recorded for this clone. This chain links TRBV27 with TRBJ2-7; unclear D gene. Germline CDR1 is MNHEY and CDR2 is SMNVEV (reference sequence). The CDR3 covers 12 residues. Trimming stripped 7 bases from V and 2 bases from J, with 9 bases between. CDR3 region: CASNWSPYEQYF. The CDR3 bases are TGTGCCAGCAACTGGTCCCCCTACGAGCAGTACTTC.

There are a few counts of this clone. V usage is TRBV7-9 and J usage is TRBJ2-5; unclear D gene. The V and J ends lost 6 bases and 5 bases respectively, with 10 bases between them. Germline CDR1 SEHNR, CDR2 FQNEAQ (reference sequence). The CDR3 is 12 residues long. For the CDR3, the DNA is TGTGCCAGCAGTCCGGTCCGGGAGACCCAGTACTTC. The encoded protein is CASSPVRETQYF.

J is TRBJ1-1 and V is TRBV6-6; TRBD1 is a possible D gene (5 bases). This CDR3 region has 13 residues. Germline lookup yields CDR1 MNHNY and CDR2 SVGAGI (reference sequence). V shed 5 bases and J shed 4 bases, with 11 bases lying between them. The CDR3 DNA reads TGTGCCAGCAGTGCTACAAGGGGCACTGAAGCTTTCTTT. Translation gives CASSATRGTEAFF.

This clone was counted a few times. V and J are TRBV20-1 and TRBJ1-2, with 10 bases lining up with TRBD1. From germline, CDR1 is DFQATT and CDR2 SNEGSKA (reference sequence). The CDR3 length is 10 residues. The DNA of the CDR3 is TGCAGAGGACAGGGGGACGGCTACACCTTC. This translates into CRGQGDGYTF.

In DNA, the CDR3 is TGTGCCAGCAGCGGCAGGGGACAGGGATTTACCGGGGAGCTGTTTTTT. Its protein is CASSGRGQGFTGELFF. This rearrangement joins TRBV7-9 to TRBJ2-2; 9 bases are shared with TRBD1. The CDR3 is 16 amino acids. The germline gives CDR1 SEHNR, CDR2 FQNEAQ (reference sequence). J gave up 5 bases and V 5 bases, and 9 bases lay outside the gene matches.

This clone has only a few counts. A read error may produce the germline difference seen at one junction end. The chain recombines TRBV29-1 with TRBJ1-1, with 9 positions matching TRBD1. CDR3 size: 17 residues. The V gene's germline CDR1 is SQVTM and CDR2 ANQGSEA. CDR3 amino acids: CSVERTGVGELKTEAFF. DNA for the CDR3: TGCAGCGTTGAGCGGACAGGGGTAGGGGAGTTGAAGACTGAAGCTTTCTTT.

This chain joins TRBV27 and TRBJ1-4, with 7 bases lining up with TRBD1. The CDR3 is 13 amino acids. With 5 bases clipped from V and 12 bases from J, the junction kept 9 bases outside the gene matches. From germline, CDR1 is MNHEY and CDR2 SMNVEV (reference sequence). The CDR3 loop is CASSPRQGSELFF. The CDR3 DNA follows: TGTGCCAGCAGTCCCAGACAGGGAAGTGAACTGTTTTTT.

The chain joins TRBV11-2 to TRBJ2-2, with D perhaps assigned TRBD1 or TRBD2 (7 bases each). This CDR3 comprises 16 residues. V lost 11 bases to trimming and J lost 2 bases, with 21 bases between them. In germline, CDR1 is SGHAT, CDR2 FQNNGV. The CDR3 spells CAVGGGPYTNTGELFF. CDR3 sequence (DNA): TGTGCCGTGGGAGGGGGCCCCTATACTAACACCGGGGAGCTGTTTTTT.

This clone has just a few counts. V is TRBV25-1 and J is TRBJ1-1, with TRBD1 as a possible D gene (6 bases). CDR1 MGHDK and CDR2 SYGVNS come from the germline V gene. V was shortened by 2 bases and J by 1 base, with 11 bases between the two germline ends. The CDR3 runs to 15 residues. CDR3 residues: CASSETGWRNTEAFF. For the CDR3, the DNA is TGTGCCAGCAGTGAAACAGGGTGGAGGAACACTGAAGCTTTCTTT.